This record concerns one T cell receptor (beta chain) sequence. Its antigen remains unknown. Sequencing was performed with immunoSEQ multiplex PCR; in TCRdb, only in-frame clones are kept and a portion is missing. The table shows roughly 86,000 clones, with roughly 90% occurring only once. The source of the sample is a study of a mutant IDH1 vaccine in newly diagnosed glioma. Study as a whole: Visit V12 happened at week 35; visit V13 happened at week 47.

General observations from the study: The study observed vaccine-induced immune responses in 85% to 95% of patients.

As to time point: week 47, end of study. Vaccination used 300 ug of mutant IDH1 20-mer peptide per dose, with topical imiquimod. The starting material was PBMCs, obtained from a glioma patient whose treatment included an IDH1 peptide vaccine. The source of this sequence is a woman in her fifties or sixties with glioma.

The CDR3 nucleotides are TGTGCCAGCAGCTTAGACCCGGGGTTTACGGAGACCCAGTACTTC. Translation gives CASSLDPGFTETQYF. The chain uses TRBV7-9 and TRBJ2-5, with D perhaps matching TRBD2 (5 bases). The CDR3 runs 15 residues. Germline lookup yields CDR1 SEHNR and CDR2 FQNEAQ (reference sequence). V was clipped by 1 base and J by 5 bases, with 14 bases between them.